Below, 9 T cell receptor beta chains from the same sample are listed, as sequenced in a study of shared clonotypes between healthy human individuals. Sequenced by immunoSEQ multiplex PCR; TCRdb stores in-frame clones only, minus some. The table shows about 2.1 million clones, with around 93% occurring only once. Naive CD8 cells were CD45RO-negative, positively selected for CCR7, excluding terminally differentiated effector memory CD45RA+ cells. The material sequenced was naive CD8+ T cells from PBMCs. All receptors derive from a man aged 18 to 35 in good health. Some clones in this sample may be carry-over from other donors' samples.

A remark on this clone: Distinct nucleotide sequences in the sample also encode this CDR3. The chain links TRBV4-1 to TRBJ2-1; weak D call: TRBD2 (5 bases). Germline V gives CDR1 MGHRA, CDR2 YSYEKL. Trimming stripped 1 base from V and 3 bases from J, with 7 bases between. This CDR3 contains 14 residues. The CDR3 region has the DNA TGCGCCAGCAGCCAAGTTGGGAGCTACAATGAGCAGTTCTTC. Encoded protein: CASSQVGSYNEQFF.

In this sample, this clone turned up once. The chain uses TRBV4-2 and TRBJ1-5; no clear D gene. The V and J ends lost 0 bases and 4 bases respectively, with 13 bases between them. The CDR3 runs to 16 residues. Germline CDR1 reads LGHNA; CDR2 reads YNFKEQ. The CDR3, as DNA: TGTGCCAGCAGCCAAGAAGACCAGCCCACTAATCAGCCCCAGCATTTT. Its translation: CASSQEDQPTNQPQHF.

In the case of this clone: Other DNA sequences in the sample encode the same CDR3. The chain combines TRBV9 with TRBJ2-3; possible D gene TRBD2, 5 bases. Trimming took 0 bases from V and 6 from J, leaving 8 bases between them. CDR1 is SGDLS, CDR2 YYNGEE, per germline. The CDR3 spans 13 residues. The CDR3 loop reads CASSVAGSDTQYF. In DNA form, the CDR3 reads TGTGCCAGCAGCGTAGCGGGGTCGGATACGCAGTATTTT. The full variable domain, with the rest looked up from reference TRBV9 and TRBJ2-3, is DSGVTQTPKHLITATGQRVTLRCSPRSGDLSVYWYQQSLDQGLQFLIQYYNGEERAKGNILERFSAQQFPDLHSELNLSSLELGDSALYFCASSVAGSDTQYFGPGTRLTVL.

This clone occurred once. The CDR3 region is CASSLPTGVDGYTF. CDR3 nucleotides: TGTGCCAGCAGTCTCCCGACAGGGGTTGATGGCTACACCTTC. J is TRBJ1-2 and V is TRBV28, with 8 bases matching TRBD1. CDR1 and CDR2 (germline): MDHEN, SYDVKM. V was clipped by 5 bases and J by 6 bases; unmatched bases: 8. The CDR3 is 14 residues long.

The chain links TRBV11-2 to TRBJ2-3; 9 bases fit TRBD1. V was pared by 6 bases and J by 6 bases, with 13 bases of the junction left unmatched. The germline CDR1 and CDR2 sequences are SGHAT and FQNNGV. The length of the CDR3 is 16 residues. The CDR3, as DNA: TGTGCCAGCAGGCCCGGACAGGGGCCCTTATCGGATACGCAGTATTTT. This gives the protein CASRPGQGPLSDTQYF.

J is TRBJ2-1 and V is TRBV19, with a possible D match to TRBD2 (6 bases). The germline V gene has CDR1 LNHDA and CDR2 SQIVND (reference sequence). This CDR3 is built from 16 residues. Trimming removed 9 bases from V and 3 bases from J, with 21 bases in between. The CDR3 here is CASEAGAGRIYNEQFF. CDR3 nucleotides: TGTGCCAGCGAGGCGGGCGCGGGACGAATCTACAATGAGCAGTTCTTC.

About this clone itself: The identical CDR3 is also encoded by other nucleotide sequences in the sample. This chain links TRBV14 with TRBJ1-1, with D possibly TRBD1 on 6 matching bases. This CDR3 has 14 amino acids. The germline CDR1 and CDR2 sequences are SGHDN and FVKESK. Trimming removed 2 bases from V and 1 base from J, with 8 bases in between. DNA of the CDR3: TGTGCCAGCAGCCAAAGGGGGGGGAACACTGAAGCTTTCTTT. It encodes CASSQRGGNTEAFF.

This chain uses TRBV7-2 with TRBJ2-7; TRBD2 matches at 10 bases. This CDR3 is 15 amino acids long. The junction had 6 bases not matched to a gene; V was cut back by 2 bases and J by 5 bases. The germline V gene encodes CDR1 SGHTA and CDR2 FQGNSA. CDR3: CASSLLAGGAHEQYF. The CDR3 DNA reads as TGTGCCAGCAGCTTATTAGCGGGAGGCGCCCACGAGCAGTACTTC.

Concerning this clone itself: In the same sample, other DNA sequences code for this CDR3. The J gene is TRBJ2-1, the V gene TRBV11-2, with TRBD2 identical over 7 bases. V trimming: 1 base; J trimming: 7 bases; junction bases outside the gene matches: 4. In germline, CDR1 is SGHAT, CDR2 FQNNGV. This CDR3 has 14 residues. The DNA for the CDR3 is TGTGCCAGCAGCTTAGTTGGGGGGGTTAATGAGCAGTTCTTC. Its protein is CASSLVGGVNEQFF.